Each of the 5 T cell receptor beta chains below was sequenced from the same sample in a study of blood T cell repertoires in COVID-19. Libraries were prepared by immunoSEQ multiplex PCR; TCRdb keeps only in-frame clonotypes and omits some of them. The sample contains 130,000 to 150,000 clones, around 90% of which appear only once. The sample was PBMCs or T cells enriched from blood (not recorded which). These receptors were taken from a woman aged 40 to 50 who had been exposed to COVID-19.

The chain links TRBV10-3 to TRBJ1-6, with D unresolved. CDR3 length: 13 residues. Between the trimmed V and J ends, which lost 7 bases and 7 bases, there was a span of 11 bases. The germline V gene has CDR1 ENHRY and CDR2 SYGVKD. CDR3 sequence reads: CAITGNENSPLHF. The CDR3 bases are TGTGCCATCACCGGGAATGAGAATTCACCCCTCCACTTT.

The V and J genes are TRBV7-9 and TRBJ1-2; TRBD1 might be the D (6 bases). The V end was cut by 1 base, the J end by 4 bases, with 13 bases between. CDR3 size: 15 residues. Germline assignment: CDR1 SEHNR and CDR2 FQNEAQ (reference sequence). The CDR3 region has the DNA TGTGCCAGCAGCTTAGTTGGGGGCGCAGGCTATGGCTACACCTTC. Encoded protein: CASSLVGGAGYGYTF.

This sequence joins TRBV11-2 and TRBJ1-6; D unresolved. V was cut by 5 bases and J by 8 bases, with 22 bases left in between. Germline V gene lookup returns CDR1 SGHAT and CDR2 FQNNGV. The CDR3 is 17 residues long. DNA of the CDR3: TGTGCCAGCAGCCCGTACTCAGGCATGGATTTTGATTCACCCCTCCACTTT. It is translated as CASSPYSGMDFDSPLHF.

The genes are TRBV6-1 and TRBJ1-6; TRBD1 is a possible D gene (6 bases). V was shortened by 2 bases and J by 10 bases, with 12 bases between the two germline ends. The CDR3 covers 14 residues. CDR1 and CDR2 (germline): MNHNS, SASEGT. The CDR3 bases are TGTGCCAGCAGTGAACGGGCAGGGGAATCACCCCTCCACTTT. This codes for CASSERAGESPLHF.

V usage is TRBV9 and J usage is TRBJ1-2; TRBD1 agrees at 7 bases. With 0 bases clipped from V and 6 bases from J, the junction kept 11 bases outside the gene matches. In germline, CDR1 is SGDLS, CDR2 YYNGEE. The CDR3 length is 16 residues. CDR3 bases: TGTGCCAGCAGCGTAGGTCGCCGGACAGGATGGGATGGCTACACCTTC. This codes for CASSVGRRTGWDGYTF.